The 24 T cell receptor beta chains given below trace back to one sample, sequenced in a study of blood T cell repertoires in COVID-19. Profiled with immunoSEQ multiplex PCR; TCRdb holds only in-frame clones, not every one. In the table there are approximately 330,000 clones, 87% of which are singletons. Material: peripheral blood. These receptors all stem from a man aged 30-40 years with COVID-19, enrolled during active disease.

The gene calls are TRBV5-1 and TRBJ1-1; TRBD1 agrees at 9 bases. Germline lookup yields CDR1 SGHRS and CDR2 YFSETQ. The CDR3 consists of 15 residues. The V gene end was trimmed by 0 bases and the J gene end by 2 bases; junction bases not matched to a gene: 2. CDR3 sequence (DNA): TGCGCCAGCAGCTTGGTACAGGGGGCAAACACTGAAGCTTTCTTT. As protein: CASSLVQGANTEAFF.

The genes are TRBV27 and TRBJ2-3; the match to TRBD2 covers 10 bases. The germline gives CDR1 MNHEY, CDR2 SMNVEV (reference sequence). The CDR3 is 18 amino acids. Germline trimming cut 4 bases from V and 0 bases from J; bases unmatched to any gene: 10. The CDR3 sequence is CASSSVGTSVMSTDTQYF. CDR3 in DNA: TGTGCCAGCAGTTCCGTGGGGACTAGCGTCATGAGCACAGATACGCAGTATTTT.

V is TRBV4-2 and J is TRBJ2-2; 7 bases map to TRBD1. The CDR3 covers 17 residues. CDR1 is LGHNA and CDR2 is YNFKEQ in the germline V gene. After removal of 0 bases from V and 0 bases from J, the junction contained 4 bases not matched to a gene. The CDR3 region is CASSQDFQGANTGELFF. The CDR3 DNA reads TGTGCCAGCAGCCAAGATTTCCAGGGGGCGAACACCGGGGAGCTGTTTTTT.

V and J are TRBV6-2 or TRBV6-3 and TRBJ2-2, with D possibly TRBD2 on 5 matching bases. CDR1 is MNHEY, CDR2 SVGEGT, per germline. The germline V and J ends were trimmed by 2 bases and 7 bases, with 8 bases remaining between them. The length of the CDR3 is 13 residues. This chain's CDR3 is CASSYVGLGELFF. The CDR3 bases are TGTGCCAGCAGTTACGTTGGACTCGGGGAGCTGTTTTTT.

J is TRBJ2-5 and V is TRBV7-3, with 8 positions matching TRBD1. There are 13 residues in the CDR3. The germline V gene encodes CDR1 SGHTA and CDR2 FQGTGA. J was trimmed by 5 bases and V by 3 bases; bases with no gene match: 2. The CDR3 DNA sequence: TGTGCCAGCAGCTTGACAGGGGAGGAGACCCAGTACTTC. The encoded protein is CASSLTGEETQYF. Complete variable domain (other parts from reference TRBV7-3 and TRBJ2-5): GAGVSQTPSNKVTEKGKYVELRCDPISGHTALYWYRQSLGQGPEFLIYFQGTGAADDSGLPNDRFFAVRPEGSVSTLKIQRTERGDSAVYLCASSLTGEETQYFGPGTRLLVL.

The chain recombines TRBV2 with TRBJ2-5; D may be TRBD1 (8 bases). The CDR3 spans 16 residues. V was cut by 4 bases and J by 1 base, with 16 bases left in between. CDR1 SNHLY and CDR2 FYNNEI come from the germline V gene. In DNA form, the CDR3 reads TGTGCCAGCAGTGGTTGGACAGGGAGGGCCCAAGAGACCCAGTACTTC. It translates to CASSGWTGRAQETQYF.

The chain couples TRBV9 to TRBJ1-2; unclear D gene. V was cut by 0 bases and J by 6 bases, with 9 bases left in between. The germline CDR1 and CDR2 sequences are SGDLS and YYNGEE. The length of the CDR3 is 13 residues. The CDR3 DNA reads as TGTGCCAGCAGCGTAGTATCAGGTGATGGCTACACCTTC. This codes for CASSVVSGDGYTF.

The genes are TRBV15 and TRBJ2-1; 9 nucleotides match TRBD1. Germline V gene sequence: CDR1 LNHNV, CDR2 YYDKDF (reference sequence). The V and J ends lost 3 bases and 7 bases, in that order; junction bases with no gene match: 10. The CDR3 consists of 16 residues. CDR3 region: CATSREGTGRWNEQFF. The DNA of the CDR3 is TGTGCCACCAGCAGGGAAGGGACAGGGAGATGGAATGAGCAGTTCTTC.

The CDR3 region has the DNA TGTGCCACCAGCAGAGATCTGGACAGCTATGGCTACACCTTC. Encoded protein: CATSRDLDSYGYTF. J is TRBJ1-2 and V is TRBV15; perhaps TRBD1 as D (6 bases). The CDR3 is 14 residues long. Germline V gene data show CDR1 as LNHNV and CDR2 as YYDKDF (reference sequence). Between the trimmed V and J ends, which lost 0 bases and 4 bases, there was a span of 9 bases.

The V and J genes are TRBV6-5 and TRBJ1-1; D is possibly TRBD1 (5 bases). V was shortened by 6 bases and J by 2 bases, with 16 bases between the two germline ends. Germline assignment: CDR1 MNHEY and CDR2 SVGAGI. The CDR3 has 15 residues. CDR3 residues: CASRSVGGGNTEAFF. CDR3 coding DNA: TGTGCCAGCAGATCCGTCGGGGGGGGAAACACTGAAGCTTTCTTT.

The CDR3 coding sequence is TGCGCCAGCACCCTAAAACCGACTAACTCTGGAAACACCATATATTTT. This translates into CASTLKPTNSGNTIYF. The rearrangement uses TRBV5-1 and TRBJ1-3; D call uncertain. Germline CDR1 SGHRS, CDR2 YFSETQ. Between the trimmed V and J ends, which lost 6 bases and 0 bases, there was a span of 16 bases. The CDR3 is 16 amino acids.

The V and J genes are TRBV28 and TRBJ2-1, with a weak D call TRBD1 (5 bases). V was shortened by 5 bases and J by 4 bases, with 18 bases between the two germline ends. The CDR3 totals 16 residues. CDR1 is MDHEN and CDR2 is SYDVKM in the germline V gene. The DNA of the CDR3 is TGTGCCAGCAGTCCCGACAGTATGATTTCATACAATGAGCAGTTCTTC. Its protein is CASSPDSMISYNEQFF. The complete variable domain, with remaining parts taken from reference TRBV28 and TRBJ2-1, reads DVKVTQSSRYLVKRTGEKVFLECVQDMDHENMFWYRQDPGLGLRLIYFSYDVKMKEKGDIPEGYSVSREKKERFSLILESASTNQTSMYLCASSPDSMISYNEQFFGPGTRLTVL.

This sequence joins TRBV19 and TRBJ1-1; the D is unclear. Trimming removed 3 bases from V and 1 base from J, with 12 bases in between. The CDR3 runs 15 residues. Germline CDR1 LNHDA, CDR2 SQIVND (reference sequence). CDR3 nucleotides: TGTGCCAGTAGTATGGTCGGCGCGGGGAACACTGAAGCTTTCTTT. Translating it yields CASSMVGAGNTEAFF.

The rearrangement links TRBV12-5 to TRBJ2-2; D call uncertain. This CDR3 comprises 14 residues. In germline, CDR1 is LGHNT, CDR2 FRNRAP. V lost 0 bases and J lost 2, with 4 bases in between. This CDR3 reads CASGLVLNTGELFF. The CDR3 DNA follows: TGTGCTAGTGGTTTGGTACTAAACACCGGGGAGCTGTTTTTT.

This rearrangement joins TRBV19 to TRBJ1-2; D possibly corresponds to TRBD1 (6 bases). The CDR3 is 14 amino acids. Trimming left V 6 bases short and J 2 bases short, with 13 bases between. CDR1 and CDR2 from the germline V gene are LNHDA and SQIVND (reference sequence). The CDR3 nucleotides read TGTGCCAGTAGGGCGCAAACAGGGAACTATGGCTACACCTTC. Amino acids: CASRAQTGNYGYTF.

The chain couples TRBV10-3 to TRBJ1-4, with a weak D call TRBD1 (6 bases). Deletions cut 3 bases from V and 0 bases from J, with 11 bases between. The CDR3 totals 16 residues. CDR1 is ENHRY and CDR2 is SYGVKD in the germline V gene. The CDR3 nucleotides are TGTGCCATCAGTGACTTCAAGGGGGCAACTAATGAAAAACTGTTTTTT. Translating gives CAISDFKGATNEKLFF.

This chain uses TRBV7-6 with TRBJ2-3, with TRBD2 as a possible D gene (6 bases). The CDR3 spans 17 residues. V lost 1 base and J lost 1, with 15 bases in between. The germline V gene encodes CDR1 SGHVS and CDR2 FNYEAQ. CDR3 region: CASSLVRGLRGTDTQYF. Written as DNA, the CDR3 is TGTGCCAGCAGCTTAGTCCGCGGACTAAGAGGCACAGATACGCAGTATTTT.

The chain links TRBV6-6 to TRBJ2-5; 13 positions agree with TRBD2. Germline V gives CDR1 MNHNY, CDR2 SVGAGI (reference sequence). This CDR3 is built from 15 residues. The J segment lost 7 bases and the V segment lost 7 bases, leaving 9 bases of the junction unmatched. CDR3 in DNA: TGTGCCAGCATAACTAGCGGGGGGGCATCCGGGACCCAGTACTTC. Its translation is CASITSGGASGTQYF.

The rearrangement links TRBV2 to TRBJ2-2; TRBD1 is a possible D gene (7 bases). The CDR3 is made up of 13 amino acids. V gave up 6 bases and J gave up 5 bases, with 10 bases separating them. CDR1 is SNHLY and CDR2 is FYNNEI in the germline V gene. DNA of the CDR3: TGTGCCAGCAGGGCAGGGGGGACCGGGGAGCTGTTTTTT. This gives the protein CASRAGGTGELFF.

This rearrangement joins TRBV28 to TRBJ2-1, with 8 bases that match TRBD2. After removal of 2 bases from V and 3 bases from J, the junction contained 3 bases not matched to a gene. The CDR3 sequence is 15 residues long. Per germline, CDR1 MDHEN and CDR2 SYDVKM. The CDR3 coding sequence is TGTGCCAGCAGTTTAACTAGCGGATACTACAATGAGCAGTTCTTC. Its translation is CASSLTSGYYNEQFF.

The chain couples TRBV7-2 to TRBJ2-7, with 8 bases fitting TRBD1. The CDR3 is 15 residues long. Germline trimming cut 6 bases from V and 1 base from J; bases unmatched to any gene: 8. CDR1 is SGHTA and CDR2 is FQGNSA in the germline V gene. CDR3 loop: CASSTGGAESYEQYF. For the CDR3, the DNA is TGTGCCAGCAGTACAGGGGGAGCGGAGTCCTACGAGCAGTACTTC. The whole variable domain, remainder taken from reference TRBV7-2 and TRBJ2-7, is GAGVSQSPSNKVTEKGKDVELRCDPISGHTALYWYRQSLGQGLEFLIYFQGNSAPDKSGLPSDRFSAERTGGSVSTLTIQRTQQEDSAVYLCASSTGGAESYEQYFGPGTRLTVT.

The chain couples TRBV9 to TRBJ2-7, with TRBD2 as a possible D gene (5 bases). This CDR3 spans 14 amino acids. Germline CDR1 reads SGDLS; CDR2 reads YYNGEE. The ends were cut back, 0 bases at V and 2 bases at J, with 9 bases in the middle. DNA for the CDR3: TGTGCCAGCAGCGTAGATGAGGGAACCTACGAGCAGTACTTC. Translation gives CASSVDEGTYEQYF.

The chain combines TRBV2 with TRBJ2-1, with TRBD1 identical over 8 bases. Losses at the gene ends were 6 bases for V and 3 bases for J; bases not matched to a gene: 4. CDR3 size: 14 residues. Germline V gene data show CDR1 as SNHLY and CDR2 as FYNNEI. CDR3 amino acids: CASRTGQGYNEQFF. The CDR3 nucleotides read TGTGCCAGCAGGACCGGACAGGGCTACAATGAGCAGTTCTTC.

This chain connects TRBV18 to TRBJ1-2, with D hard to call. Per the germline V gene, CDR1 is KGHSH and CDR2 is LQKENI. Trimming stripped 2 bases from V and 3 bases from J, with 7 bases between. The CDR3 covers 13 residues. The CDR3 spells CASSPETDYGYTF. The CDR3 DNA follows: TGTGCCAGCTCACCAGAAACGGACTATGGCTACACCTTC.